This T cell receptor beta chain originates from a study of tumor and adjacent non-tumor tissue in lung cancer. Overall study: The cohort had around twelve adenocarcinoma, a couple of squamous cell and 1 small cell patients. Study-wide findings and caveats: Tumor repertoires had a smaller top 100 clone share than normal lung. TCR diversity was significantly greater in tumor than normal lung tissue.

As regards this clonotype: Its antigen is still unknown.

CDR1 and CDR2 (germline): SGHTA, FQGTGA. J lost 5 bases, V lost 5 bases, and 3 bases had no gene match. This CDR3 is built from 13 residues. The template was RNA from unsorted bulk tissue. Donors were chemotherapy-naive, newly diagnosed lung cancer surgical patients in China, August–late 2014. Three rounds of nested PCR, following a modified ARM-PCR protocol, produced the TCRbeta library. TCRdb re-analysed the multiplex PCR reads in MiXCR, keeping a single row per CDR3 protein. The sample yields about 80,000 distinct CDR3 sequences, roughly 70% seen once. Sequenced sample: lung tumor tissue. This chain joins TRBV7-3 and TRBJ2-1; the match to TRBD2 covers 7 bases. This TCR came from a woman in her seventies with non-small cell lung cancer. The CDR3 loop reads CASSEGGNNEQFF. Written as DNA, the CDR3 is TGTGCCAGCAGCGAGGGAGGGAACAATGAGCAGTTCTTC.